This T cell receptor beta chain was captured in a study of T cell repertoires in cytomegalovirus infection. As for the study in general: It was the public TCR beta signatures that indicated both CMV infection and matching HLA type. Study-wide points: Cumulative public TCR beta family frequency identified carriers of CMV plus the relevant HLA. Dominating the ex vivo response were TCR beta clonotypes that were CMV-specific and HLA-C-restricted.

A single record per CDR3 protein comes from TCRdb applying MiXCR to the reads. Among 150,000 to 200,000 distinct CDR3 sequences listed, about 21% were seen once. Trimming removed 6 bases at V and 8 bases at J, with 16 bases between. The CDR3 length is 13 residues. This clonotype was recorded many times. As yet, its antigen is unknown. V usage is TRBV12-3 or TRBV12-4 and J usage is TRBJ1-1; D possibly corresponds to TRBD1 (5 bases). The clonotype comes from a human donor in good health (CMV status not recorded). Some clones in this sample may be carry-over from other donors' samples. Sequencing was carried out using PBMCs. The CDR3 region has the DNA TGTGCCAGCAGCCTCCTTTCGGGGCGAGAAGCTTTCTTT. It translates to CASSLLSGREAFF.